This TCR beta chain was profiled in a study of shared clonotypes between healthy human individuals. Terminally differentiated effector memory CD45RA+ cells were left out of the naive CD8 fraction, which was CD45RO-negative and positively selected for CCR7. Sequenced by immunoSEQ multiplex PCR; TCRdb stores in-frame clones only, minus some. The table lists a few million clones, around 95% of them singletons. The germline V gene has CDR1 MNHEY and CDR2 SMNVEV (reference sequence). CDR3 size: 15 residues. Unmatched junction bases numbered 5, after V lost 6 bases and J lost 5 bases. The sequence was obtained from a man younger than 30 in good health. Some clones in this sample may be carry-over from other donors' samples. The genes are TRBV27 and TRBJ2-1, with 12 bases lining up with TRBD2. The sample consisted of naive CD8+ T cells from PBMCs. The CDR3 region is CASSPTSGRNNEQFF. CDR3 in DNA: TGTGCCAGCAGCCCCACTAGCGGGAGGAACAATGAGCAGTTCTTC.